A single sample is the source of the 10 T cell receptor beta chains below, sequenced in a study of blood T cell repertoires in COVID-19. The assay was immunoSEQ multiplex PCR, and TCRdb's table has in-frame clones only and misses some. The sample has approximately 300,000 clones; about 88% are singletons. Sequencing input: peripheral blood. Receptor source: a woman between 25 and 40 years old with COVID-19, enrolled during active disease.

This clone has only one observation. The chain links TRBV4-1 to TRBJ1-2, with 8 bases lining up with TRBD1. CDR1 and CDR2 from the germline V gene are MGHRA and YSYEKL. V lost 2 bases and J lost 2; bases outside the gene matches: 1. The CDR3 totals 14 residues. CDR3 residues: CASSQWTGNYGYTF. The CDR3 DNA sequence: TGCGCCAGCAGCCAATGGACAGGGAACTATGGCTACACCTTC.

The rearrangement joins TRBV7-8 to TRBJ1-3; TRBD1 matches at 7 bases. The CDR3 spans 15 residues. CDR1 is SGHVS, CDR2 FQNEAQ, per germline. V gave up 5 bases and J gave up 2 bases; unmatched junction bases: 6. The CDR3 DNA reads as TGTGCCAGCAGCCCCCACGGGACAGCTGGAAACACCATATATTTT. It yields the protein CASSPHGTAGNTIYF.

The chain recombines TRBV29-1 with TRBJ1-2, with D possibly being TRBD1 (5 bases). Trimming took off 0 bases at V and 7 bases at J, with 12 bases between the two ends. Germline values: CDR1 SQVTM, CDR2 ANQGSEA. The CDR3 consists of 13 residues. In DNA, the CDR3 is TGCAGCGTTGAAGACGGACATATAAGTGGCTACACCTTC. Translation gives CSVEDGHISGYTF.

The rearrangement joins TRBV18 to TRBJ2-4; 9 nucleotides align to TRBD1. The CDR3 runs to 18 residues. The J segment lost 8 bases and the V segment lost 3 bases, leaving 17 bases of the junction unmatched. Germline V CDR1 and CDR2: KGHSH, LQKENI. The CDR3 DNA reads TGTGCCAGCTCACCCGGATTCCGCGACAGGGGGTTAGGGTACATTCAGTACTTC. Its protein product is CASSPGFRDRGLGYIQYF.

V gene TRBV19 combines with J gene TRBJ2-3; a weak D match, TRBD2 (7 bases). V was trimmed by 5 bases and J by 5 bases, leaving 17 bases between them. The CDR3 consists of 15 residues. Germline V gene sequence: CDR1 LNHDA, CDR2 SQIVND (reference sequence). CDR3 DNA sequence: TGTGCCAGTAGTCCAGGGCGGGGGCGAGGAGATACGCAGTATTTT. This codes for CASSPGRGRGDTQYF.

The count of this clone is one. The J gene is TRBJ2-2, the V gene TRBV5-4; 8 bases agree with TRBD2. This CDR3 is built from 16 residues. The germline CDR1 and CDR2 sequences are SGHNT and YYREEE (reference sequence). V lost 4 bases and J lost 3; bases outside the gene matches: 8. CDR3 sequence reads: CASSPRAGADTGELFF. The CDR3 coding sequence is TGTGCCAGCAGCCCTCGAGCGGGAGCGGACACCGGGGAGCTGTTTTTT.

The V call is TRBV6-5, the J call TRBJ1-4, with 9 bases matching TRBD1. The CDR3 runs to 14 residues. With V trimmed by 6 bases and J by 5 bases, 4 bases remained unmatched. The germline V gene has CDR1 MNHEY and CDR2 SVGAGI. CDR3 in DNA: TGTGCCAGCAGGACCGGGACAGGGAATGAAAAACTGTTTTTT. It yields the protein CASRTGTGNEKLFF.

The chain has TRBV5-4 and TRBJ2-7; D is perhaps TRBD2 (5 bases). CDR3 length: 16 residues. The germline V and J ends were trimmed by 2 bases and 9 bases, with 24 bases remaining between them. Germline V gene sequence: CDR1 SGHNT, CDR2 YYREEE (reference sequence). CDR3 bases: TGTGCCAGCAGCTTTTCCCCTCAGAAAGCAGGCGGAGGGCAGTACTTC. This translates into CASSFSPQKAGGGQYF.

This chain links TRBV6-6 with TRBJ1-2, with D perhaps TRBD1 (5 bases). CDR1 is MNHNY and CDR2 is SVGAGI in the germline V gene (reference sequence). The V end lost 5 bases, the J end lost 5 bases, and 12 bases lay between the germline ends. The CDR3 spans 13 residues. The CDR3 region is CASSKPSGYGYTF. The CDR3 nucleotides are TGTGCCAGCAGTAAGCCTTCAGGGTATGGCTACACCTTC.

The chain couples TRBV5-4 to TRBJ2-7; TRBD1 matches 7 bases. The ends lost 3 bases at V and 4 bases at J; junction bases unmatched: 7. The CDR3 consists of 14 residues. CDR1 SGHNT and CDR2 YYREEE come from the germline V gene (reference sequence). Here the CDR3 reads CASSSTGARYEQYF. The CDR3 DNA is TGTGCCAGCAGCTCCACAGGGGCGCGGTACGAGCAGTACTTC.